This T cell receptor (beta chain) was recovered during a study of STAT5B mutations in CD4+ large granular lymphocyte leukemia. Study-level background: Among healthy controls, a particular HLA allele went with more CDR3 'QG' motifs. Broader study findings: Compared with healthy controls (2/35), patient top clones favored TRBV06 (8/27).

Study processing details: Lowest detectable productive clonotype frequency was 2.59 x 10-5. Assay: immunoSEQ multiplex PCR; the TCRdb copy retains only in-frame clones and omits some. V and J calls plus clone size are reproduced from that table; the DNA served to infer D and trimming. The sample gives about 30,000 clones, about four fifths of which show up once; over 2.5% is in the top ten. The CDR3 loop spans 15 amino acids. The V end lost 1 base, the J end lost 0 bases, and 7 bases lay between the germline ends. Germline V lookup: CDR1 SNHLY, CDR2 FYNNEI. A word on this clone: The antigen is undetermined.

The receptor was derived from a human donor in good health. The rearrangement links TRBV2 to TRBJ1-5; no definite D call. Source material: CD4+ T cells from blood buffy coats. This CDR3 reads CASSEDVISNQPQHF. CDR3 nucleotides: TGTGCCAGCAGTGAAGACGTTATTAGCAATCAGCCCCAGCATTTT.